This T cell receptor (beta chain) is drawn from a study of T-cell reconstitution after alpha-beta-depleted transplantation in children. Study-wide results and caveats: A year post-transplant, T-cell counts and diversity derived mostly from newly produced T cells. Surviving recipient T cells and thymic progenitors underlay high day-60 TCRbeta diversity in some patients. Several hundred expanded graft clones reportedly supplied alpha-beta T cells about two months after transplant.

This clonotype has ten or more counts. What it binds is not known. The TCRbeta library was prepared with unique molecular identifiers. MiXCR, applied by TCRdb to the PCR reads, yields one record per CDR3 protein. The repertoire holds about 290,000 distinct CDR3 sequences, 6% to 10% seen once, with about 9.3% in the top ten. Germline CDR1 and CDR2: PRHDT and FYEKMQ (reference sequence). This CDR3 has 13 amino acids. The V gene lost 0 bases and the J gene lost 7 bases, with 9 bases spanning the gap. This TCR was recovered from a female patient aged 2-10 years who had a stem cell transplant for Fanconi anemia, so the T cells may come from the graft donor. The chain combines TRBV13 with TRBJ2-5, with D hard to call. The sample here was peripheral blood, taken 360 days after TCRalphabeta/CD19-depleted stem cell transplant. The CDR3 loop reads CASSLGAFGTQYF. The CDR3 DNA follows: TGTGCCAGCAGCTTAGGCGCATTTGGGACCCAGTACTTC.